The rows below give T cell receptor beta chains drawn from one sample of a study of control samples from healthy donors and cancer patients. Profiling relied on immunoSEQ multiplex PCR, and the TCRdb table lists in-frame clones only, not all of them. In the table there are roughly 370,000 clones, roughly 90% of which are singletons. Sequencing was performed on PBMCs. These receptors were collected from a man aged 40-50 years with head and neck cancer. Both conserved end residues are part of each CDR3. D genes are given only for firm matches. The size of a clone is reported for some rows only, either as once, few or many, or as a class for expanded clones.

J gene: TRBJ2-5
D gene: TRBD2
clone size: NA
V gene: TRBV28
CDR3 DNA: TGTGCCACCGTAGCGGGCCAAGAGACCCAGTACTTC
CDR3 protein: CATVAGQETQYF

J gene: TRBJ2-1
D gene: NA
clone size: NA
V gene: TRBV5-1
CDR3 DNA: TGCGCCAGCAGCTTTGGGCAAGGCTACAATGAGCAGTTCTTC
CDR3 protein: CASSFGQGYNEQFF

J gene: TRBJ2-3
D gene: NA
clone size: NA
V gene: TRBV18
CDR3 DNA: TGTGCCAGCCTTATAGCTCCGTTCACAGATACGCAGTATTTT
CDR3 protein: CASLIAPFTDTQYF

J gene: TRBJ1-4
D gene: NA
clone size: once
V gene: TRBV7-8
CDR3 DNA: TGTGCCAGCAGCTTAAGACCAGGGATTACAGAAAAACTGTTTTTT
CDR3 protein: CASSLRPGITEKLFF

J gene: TRBJ1-1
D gene: NA
clone size: NA
V gene: TRBV7-8
CDR3 DNA: TGTGCCAGCCGCCATTGGGGAGAGGACACTGAAGCTTTCTTT
CDR3 protein: CASRHWGEDTEAFF

J gene: TRBJ1-2
D gene: NA
clone size: NA
V gene: TRBV4-3
CDR3 DNA: TGCGCCAGCAGCCAAGGCGCTTCTTCGGGCCTTAATTATGGCTACACCTTC
CDR3 protein: CASSQGASSGLNYGYTF

J gene: TRBJ1-2
D gene: TRBD1
clone size: NA
V gene: TRBV5-1
CDR3 DNA: TGCGCCAGCAGCTTGACTCCGGGACAGGGGGTCTATGGCTACACCTTC
CDR3 protein: CASSLTPGQGVYGYTF

J gene: TRBJ1-5
D gene: NA
clone size: NA
V gene: TRBV10-2
CDR3 DNA: TGCGCCACCTCTCCGTGGCAAACCGGTAGCAATCAGCCCCAGCATTTT
CDR3 protein: CATSPWQTGSNQPQHF

J gene: TRBJ2-7
D gene: NA
clone size: NA
V gene: TRBV5-1
CDR3 DNA: TGCGCCAGCAGCCCACAGGGTACTAACTACGAGCAGTACTTC
CDR3 protein: CASSPQGTNYEQYF

J gene: TRBJ1-5
D gene: NA
clone size: NA
V gene: TRBV30
CDR3 DNA: TGTGCCTGGAGCCCGCGGTCGATTTCAGTTGGCAATCAGCCCCAGCATTTT
CDR3 protein: CAWSPRSISVGNQPQHF